Each of the 12 T cell receptor beta chains below was sequenced from the same sample in a study of Ad26.COV2.S vaccination and SARS-CoV-2 variants. Clones were read by immunoSEQ multiplex PCR, and TCRdb kept only the in-frame ones, dropping some. This sample has 350,000 to 550,000 clones, with roughly 87% found just once. Sample treatment: roughly 20 received Ad26.COV2.S at low or high dose, single or two shots; about 5 received placebo; per-sample allocation not given. Sampling took place 63 days after the first vaccine or placebo injection. The material sequenced was peripheral blood, taken in a trial of Ad26.COV2.S vaccine versus placebo. The source is a person between 18 and 59 years old who received the Ad26.COV2.S COVID-19 vaccine or a placebo.

The chain has TRBV24-1 and TRBJ2-4, with D possibly being TRBD1 (6 bases). This CDR3 has 15 amino acids. From germline, CDR1 is KGHDR and CDR2 SFDVKD. The V and J ends lost 2 bases and 5 bases respectively, with 12 bases between them. CDR3 DNA sequence: TGTGCCACCAGTGATTCACAGGGCCTCCAAAACATTCAGTACTTC. Its protein is CATSDSQGLQNIQYF.

This chain connects TRBV6-6 to TRBJ1-4; the D gene is possibly TRBD1 (5 bases). Trimming cost V 7 bases and J 0 bases, with 12 bases left between them. The CDR3 covers 15 residues. The germline CDR1 and CDR2 sequences are MNHNY and SVGAGI (reference sequence). CDR3 sequence: CASMARGATNEKLFF. For the CDR3, the DNA is TGTGCCAGCATGGCCAGAGGGGCAACTAATGAAAAACTGTTTTTT.

This chain links TRBV9 with TRBJ1-1, with D possibly being TRBD1 (6 bases). The CDR3 length is 15 residues. The ends were cut back, 4 bases at V and 0 bases at J, with 13 bases in the middle. The V gene's germline CDR1 is SGDLS and CDR2 YYNGEE. The CDR3 DNA sequence: TGTGCCAGCAGCCCTCAGGGGAGCATGAACACTGAAGCTTTCTTT. It is translated as CASSPQGSMNTEAFF.

This clone came up once. V and J are TRBV19 and TRBJ2-7; a weak D match, TRBD1 (5 bases). Trimming removed 6 bases from V and 0 bases from J, with 12 bases in between. The CDR3 has 14 amino acids. Germline lookup yields CDR1 LNHDA and CDR2 SQIVND (reference sequence). CDR3 in amino acids: CASRMDTFSYEQYF. In DNA form, the CDR3 reads TGTGCCAGTAGGATGGACACCTTCTCCTACGAGCAGTACTTC.

This clone was seen just once. This chain connects TRBV4-2 to TRBJ2-7; 9 bases match TRBD2. The CDR3 extends over 15 amino acids. The germline V gene has CDR1 LGHNA and CDR2 YNFKEQ. Trimming took 0 bases from V and 7 from J; bases not matched to a gene: 7. Here the CDR3 reads CASSQDIAGVGEQYV. CDR3 in DNA: TGTGCCAGCAGCCAAGACATAGCGGGAGTAGGTGAGCAGTACGTC.

This clone was counted between two and nine times. Other nucleotide sequences from this sample produce the same CDR3. V usage is TRBV9 and J usage is TRBJ1-1; a possible D gene is TRBD1 (5 bases). CDR1 and CDR2 from the germline V gene are SGDLS and YYNGEE. Trimming cost V 2 bases and J 4 bases, with 9 bases left between them. The CDR3 has 13 residues. CDR3 nucleotides: TGTGCCAGCAGCGTGGGGGGGACCACTGAAGCTTTCTTT. Translation: CASSVGGTTEAFF. Variable domain in full (rest from reference TRBV9 and TRBJ1-1): DSGVTQTPKHLITATGQRVTLRCSPRSGDLSVYWYQQSLDQGLQFLIQYYNGEERAKGNILERFSAQQFPDLHSELNLSSLELGDSALYFCASSVGGTTEAFFGQGTRLTVV.

The DNA of the CDR3 is TGTGCTACCCAGTCGGTAGTAGGGAGCACTGAAGCTTTCTTT. Encoded protein: CATQSVVGSTEAFF. The V and J genes are TRBV5-4 and TRBJ1-1; D call uncertain. The CDR3 loop spans 14 amino acids. Germline-derived CDR1 and CDR2 are SGHNT and YYREEE (reference sequence).

This clone was detected only once. This sample also contains other DNA sequences that code for the same CDR3. CDR3 amino acids: CASSERLAGIYEQYV. The DNA for the CDR3 is TGTGCCAGCAGCGAAAGACTAGCGGGTATCTACGAGCAGTACGTC. The V and J genes are TRBV2 and TRBJ2-7; 10 bases agree with TRBD2. The CDR3 is 15 amino acids. V lost 6 bases to trimming and J lost 3 bases; unmatched junction nucleotides: 8. Per germline, CDR1 SNHLY and CDR2 FYNNEI.

DNA for the CDR3: TGTGCCAGCAGTGGGAGGGAAGAGACCCAGTACTTC. This encodes CASSGREETQYF. The chain joins TRBV2 to TRBJ2-5; possible D gene TRBD2, 6 bases. The CDR3 consists of 12 residues. The V gene lost 4 bases and the J gene lost 3 bases, with 6 bases spanning the gap. Germline V gene data show CDR1 as SNHLY and CDR2 as FYNNEI.

The rearrangement links TRBV2 to TRBJ1-5; tentatively, D is TRBD1 (5 bases). The CDR3 runs to 19 residues. Germline CDR1 reads SNHLY; CDR2 reads FYNNEI. The V end lost 6 bases, the J end lost 2 bases, and 26 bases lay between the germline ends. The CDR3 loop reads CASSPEYWQGGGGNQPQHF. In DNA, the CDR3 is TGTGCCAGCAGCCCCGAGTACTGGCAGGGCGGTGGCGGCAATCAGCCCCAGCATTTT.

The rearrangement links TRBV9 to TRBJ1-4; a weak D match, TRBD1 (5 bases). Trimming removed 10 bases from V and 5 bases from J, with 21 bases in between. This CDR3 is built from 15 residues. CDR1 and CDR2 from the germline V gene are SGDLS and YYNGEE. The CDR3 coding sequence is TGTGCCCGGCTGTGCGGGGGAGGAAGGAATGAAAAACTGTTTTTT. Residues: CARLCGGGRNEKLFF.

A few counts support this clone. The V call is TRBV2, the J call TRBJ1-6, with no clear D. The CDR3 extends over 13 amino acids. Trimming took 4 bases from V and 14 from J, leaving 15 bases between them. CDR1 SNHLY and CDR2 FYNNEI come from the germline V gene. This CDR3 reads CASSGESLITLHF. CDR3 bases: TGTGCCAGCAGTGGGGAATCCCTAATCACCCTCCACTTT.